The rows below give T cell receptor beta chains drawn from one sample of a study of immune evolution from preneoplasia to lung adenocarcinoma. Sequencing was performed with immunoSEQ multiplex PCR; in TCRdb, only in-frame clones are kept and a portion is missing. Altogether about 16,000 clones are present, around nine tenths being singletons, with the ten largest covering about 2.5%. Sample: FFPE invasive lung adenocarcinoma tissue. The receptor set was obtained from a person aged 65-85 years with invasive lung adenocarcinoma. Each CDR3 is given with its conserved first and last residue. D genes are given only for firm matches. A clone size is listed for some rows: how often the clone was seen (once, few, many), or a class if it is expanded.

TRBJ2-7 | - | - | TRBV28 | CASRAARGGEF | TGTGCCAGCAGGGCGGCTCGGGGAGGAGAATTC
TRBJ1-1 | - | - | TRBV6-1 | CASSELGDNTEAFF | TGTGCCAGCAGTGAACTCGGAGACAACACTGAAGCTTTCTTT
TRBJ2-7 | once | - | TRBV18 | CASSPTEYEQYF | TGTGCCAGCTCTCCGACAGAATACGAGCAGTACTTC
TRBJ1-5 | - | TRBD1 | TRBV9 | CASSATGQGDQLQHF | TGTGCCAGCAGCGCCACTGGACAGGGTGATCAGCTCCAGCATTTT
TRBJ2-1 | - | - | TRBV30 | CAWSLPSEQFF | TGTGCCTGGAGTCTCCCAAGTGAGCAGTTCTTC
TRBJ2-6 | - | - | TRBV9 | CASSLGPEANVLTF | TGTGCCAGCAGCCTGGGACCCGAGGCCAACGTCCTGACTTTC
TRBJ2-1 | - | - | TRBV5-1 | CASSGSSYNEQFF | TGCGCCAGCAGCGGGAGCTCCTACAATGAGCAGTTCTTC
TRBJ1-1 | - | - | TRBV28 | CASSRLMRGVTEAFF | TGTGCCAGCAGTCGACTTATGAGGGGTGTCACTGAAGCTTTCTTT
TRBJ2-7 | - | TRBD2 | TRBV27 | CASSLSGGTYEQYF | TGTGCCAGCAGTTTAAGCGGGGGGACCTACGAGCAGTACTTC
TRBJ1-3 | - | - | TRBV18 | CASSLRDRVDTIYF | TGTGCCAGCTCACTCCGGGACCGTGTAGACACCATATATTTT
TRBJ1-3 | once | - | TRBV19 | CASSIEESSGNTIYF | TGTGCCAGTAGTATTGAGGAGAGCTCTGGAAACACCATATATTTT
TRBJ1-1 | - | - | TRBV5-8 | CASTRTALEAFF | TGTGCCAGCACCCGGACAGCCCTTGAAGCTTTCTTT
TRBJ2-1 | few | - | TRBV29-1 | CSVYSPEVGNEQFF | TGCAGCGTCTATAGCCCAGAGGTTGGCAATGAGCAGTTCTTC
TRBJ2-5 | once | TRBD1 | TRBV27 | CASSSLGQGAVETQYF | TGTGCTAGCAGTTCCCTGGGACAGGGGGCGGTGGAGACCCAGTACTTC
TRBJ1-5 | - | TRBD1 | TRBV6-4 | CASLGKGRTGLINQPQHF | TGTGCCAGCCTGGGGAAGGGGCGGACAGGGCTGATCAATCAGCCCCAGCATTTT
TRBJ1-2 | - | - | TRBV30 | CAWSVLGEFSSYGYTF | TGTGCCTGGAGTGTACTTGGGGAGTTTTCGTCGTATGGCTACACCTTC
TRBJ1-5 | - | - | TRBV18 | CASSPSGTGINQPQHF | TGTGCCAGCTCACCATCAGGGACGGGAATCAATCAGCCCCAGCATTTT
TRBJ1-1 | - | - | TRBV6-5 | CASSYSGLGGTEAFF | TGTGCCAGCAGTTACTCGGGCCTGGGGGGCACTGAAGCTTTCTTT
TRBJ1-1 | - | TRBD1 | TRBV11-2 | CASSLRDSGQGATEAFF | TGTGCCAGCAGCCTTAGGGACTCGGGACAGGGGGCGACTGAAGCTTTCTTT
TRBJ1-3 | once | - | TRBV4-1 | CASSQDWQGLGSGNTIYF | TGCGCCAGCAGCCAAGATTGGCAGGGTCTAGGTTCTGGAAACACCATATATTTT
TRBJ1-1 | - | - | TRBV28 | CASTLGGRPAFF | TGTGCCAGCACCTTGGGAGGCCGGCCAGCTTTCTTT
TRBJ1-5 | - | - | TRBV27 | CASSSLGGTQPQHF | TGTGCCAGCAGTTCGCTTGGAGGTACTCAGCCCCAGCATTTT
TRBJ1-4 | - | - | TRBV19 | CASLRVGTNEKLFF | TGTGCCAGCCTAAGGGTCGGGACTAATGAAAAACTGTTTTTT
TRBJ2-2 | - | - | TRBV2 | CATQLDEGGELFF | TGTGCCACGCAGCTCGATGAGGGCGGGGAGCTGTTTTTT
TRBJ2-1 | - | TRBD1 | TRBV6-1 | CASSEPTGGPDEQFF | TGTGCCAGCAGTGAGCCGACAGGGGGCCCTGATGAGCAGTTCTTC
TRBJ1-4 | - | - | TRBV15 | CATSRDSRGNEKLFF | TGTGCCACCAGCAGAGATTCCCGAGGAAATGAAAAACTGTTTTTT
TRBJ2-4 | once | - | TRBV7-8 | CASSLGTGALTMAKNIQYF | TGTGCCAGCAGCTTAGGTACAGGCGCCCTCACTATGGCCAAAAACATTCAGTACTTC
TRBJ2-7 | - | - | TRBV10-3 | CAISDGPGGGSDEQYF | TGTGCCATCAGTGATGGTCCTGGGGGGGGCAGCGACGAGCAGTACTTC
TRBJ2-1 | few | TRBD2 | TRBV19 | CASSSRTSGRADEQFF | TGTGCCAGTAGTTCCCGGACTAGCGGGAGGGCCGATGAGCAGTTCTTC